This T cell receptor (beta chain) derives from a study of control samples from healthy donors and cancer patients. Only one count was recorded for this clone. Profiling relied on immunoSEQ multiplex PCR, and the TCRdb table lists in-frame clones only, not all of them. The top ten clones hold 6.5% to 8% of a sample with around 27,000 clones, roughly 85% of them seen once. CDR1 and CDR2 (germline): WSHSY, SAAADI. The CDR3 has 15 amino acids. V lost 6 bases and J lost 0; bases outside the gene matches: 0. The V gene is TRBV10-2, the J gene TRBJ2-2, with 11 bases aligning to TRBD2. Sequencing used PBMCs. This receptor was taken from a woman in her sixties with head and neck cancer. The DNA of the CDR3 is TGCGCCAGCAGGGGACTAGCGGCGAACACCGGGGAGCTGTTTTTT. Translating gives CASRGLAANTGELFF.